A selection of T cell receptor beta chains follows, all from one sample in a study of patients and donors after allogeneic stem cell transplantation. TCRdb re-called the RT-PCR reads through MiXCR, storing one row per CDR3 protein. Of roughly 880,000 distinct CDR3 sequences listed, 18% are singletons. Sequencing was performed on blood, either unsorted or a sorted T cell fraction (not recorded which). The receptors here all came from a human donor who was either an allogeneic HSCT recipient or a stem cell or donor lymphocyte infusion donor (not recorded which). It is not recorded whose cells these are; they may come from a transplant donor. CDR3s include the opening cysteine and the closing phenylalanine or tryptophan. The D gene is left open where the match is weak. Not every row has a clone size; where given, it reads once, few, many or a size class.

D,size,V,J,CDR3,DNA
.,few,TRBV27,TRBJ1-5,CASSFEGHHNQPQHF,TGTGCCAGCAGTTTTGAGGGACACCACAATCAGCCCCAGCATTTT
.,few,TRBV7-7,TRBJ2-2,CASSPAILVTGELFF,TGTGCCAGCAGCCCCGCTATTCTCGTGACCGGGGAGCTGTTTTTT
TRBD1,once,TRBV12-3/TRBV12-4,TRBJ1-2,CASSPTGVGGYTF,TGTGCCAGCAGTCCGACAGGGGTGGGTGGCTACACCTTC
.,few,TRBV6-4,TRBJ2-3,CASSDSARAADTQYF,TGTGCCAGCAGTGACTCGGCAAGGGCGGCAGATACGCAGTATTTT
TRBD1,few,TRBV20-1,TRBJ2-5,CSASRGPEKTQYF,TGCAGTGCTAGCAGGGGGCCCGAGAAGACCCAGTACTTC
.,few,TRBV2,TRBJ1-2,CASNLDRPPYGGYTF,TGTGCCAGCAACCTAGACAGGCCCCCCTATGGTGGCTACACCTTC
TRBD1,few,TRBV29-1,TRBJ1-1,CSTRQGAEAFF,TGCAGCACCAGACAGGGGGCTGAAGCTTTCTTT
.,many,TRBV12-3/TRBV12-4,TRBJ2-1,CASSTPTSVDRNEQFF,TGTGCCAGCAGTACCCCGACTAGTGTCGATAGGAATGAGCAGTTCTTC
.,few,TRBV5-1,TRBJ2-2,CASSLGARINTGELFF,TGCGCCAGCAGCTTGGGCGCTCGCATCAACACCGGGGAGCTGTTTTTT
.,few,TRBV6-5,TRBJ1-2,CASSFLPLSSYGYTF,TGTGCCAGCAGTTTCCTTCCTCTAAGCAGCTATGGCTACACCTTC
TRBD1,.,TRBV3-1,TRBJ1-2,CASSQAGQGAWYGYTF,TGTGCCAGCAGCCAAGCAGGACAGGGGGCTTGGTATGGCTACACCTTC
.,few,TRBV9,TRBJ2-3,CASSAQGGHSTDTQYF,TGTGCCAGCAGCGCCCAGGGGGGGCATAGCACAGATACGCAGTATTTT
.,few,TRBV3-1,TRBJ2-3,CASSQTPSTDTQYF,TGTGCCAGCAGCCAAACCCCTAGCACAGATACGCAGTATTTT
.,few,TRBV12-3/TRBV12-4,TRBJ2-7,CASSPRGRGLTYEQYF,TGTGCCAGCAGCCCTAGGGGCAGGGGACTAACCTACGAGCAGTACTTC
.,.,TRBV7-6,TRBJ1-6,CASSLAKGNSPLHF,TGTGCCAGCAGCTTAGCGAAGGGGAATTCACCCCTCCACTTT
TRBD2,.,TRBV7-9,TRBJ2-1,CASSRPGLAGIQQFF,TGTGCCAGCAGCCGCCCCGGACTAGCGGGAATCCAGCAGTTCTTC
.,few,TRBV2,TRBJ1-3,CASHLNTIYF,TGTGCCAGCCATCTTAACACCATATATTTT
TRBD2,.,TRBV30,TRBJ2-1,CAWDSGLTYNEQFF,TGTGCCTGGGATAGCGGGCTAACCTACAATGAGCAGTTCTTC
.,many,TRBV7-3,TRBJ1-5,CASSSLDGQPQHF,TGTGCCAGCAGCTCTTTAGATGGCCAGCCCCAGCATTTT
TRBD1,.,TRBV6-5,TRBJ2-5,CASSYGQGGETQYF,TGTGCCAGCAGTTACGGACAGGGGGGAGAGACCCAGTACTTC
TRBD1,many,TRBV24-1,TRBJ2-1,CATSVLIGTGLDEQFF,TGTGCCACCAGTGTGCTTATTGGGACAGGGTTAGATGAGCAGTTCTTC
.,.,TRBV12-3/TRBV12-4,TRBJ2-6,CASSLKAGASSGANVLTF,TGTGCCAGCAGTTTAAAGGCAGGGGCGAGCTCTGGGGCCAACGTCCTGACTTTC
.,.,TRBV10-3,TRBJ1-1,CAISEALDTEAFF,TGTGCCATCAGTGAGGCCCTGGACACTGAAGCTTTCTTT
TRBD2,once,TRBV7-9,TRBJ2-1,CASSFSSGRPYEQFF,TGTGCCAGCAGCTTCTCCTCCGGGAGGCCCTATGAGCAGTTCTTC
.,few,TRBV12-3/TRBV12-4,TRBJ2-5,CASSLGDGGLQETQYF,TGTGCCAGCAGTTTGGGAGACGGGGGCCTCCAAGAGACCCAGTACTTC
.,few,TRBV7-2,TRBJ2-2,CASSLVLRNTGELFF,TGTGCCAGCAGCTTAGTCTTGAGAAACACCGGGGAGCTGTTTTTT
.,few,TRBV11-2,TRBJ2-2,CASSFLRSNTGELFF,TGTGCCAGCAGCTTTCTCAGATCGAACACCGGGGAGCTGTTTTTT
.,few,TRBV5-6,TRBJ1-2,CASSLTDLSYGYTF,TGTGCCAGCAGCTTGACTGATCTTTCCTATGGCTACACCTTC
.,.,TRBV9,TRBJ2-3,CASSPKGGNTQYF,TGTGCCAGCAGCCCGAAAGGGGGGAATACGCAGTATTTT
TRBD1,few,TRBV11-2,TRBJ1-2,CASSLGGQGWLNYGYTF,TGTGCCAGCAGCTTAGGTGGACAGGGGTGGCTTAACTATGGCTACACCTTC
TRBD1,once,TRBV15,TRBJ1-1,CATSRRTGQGGAFF,TGTGCCACCAGCAGGCGGACCGGACAGGGGGGAGCTTTCTTT
.,.,TRBV2,TRBJ2-1,CASSVTAAYNEQFF,TGTGCCAGCAGTGTAACAGCGGCTTACAATGAGCAGTTCTTC
.,.,TRBV11-1,TRBJ2-7,CASSLEYGQNYEQYF,TGTGCCAGCAGCTTAGAGTATGGACAGAACTACGAGCAGTACTTC
.,.,TRBV4-1,TRBJ1-1,CASSQDRGIRATAFF,TGCGCCAGCAGCCAAGACCGGGGTATCAGAGCCACAGCTTTCTTT
.,few,TRBV28,TRBJ2-1,CASSQGGTYNEQFF,TGTGCCAGCAGTCAGGGGGGCACCTACAATGAGCAGTTCTTC
.,.,TRBV5-8,TRBJ2-3,CASSLSLYTDTQYF,TGTGCCAGCAGCTTGAGTCTATACACAGATACGCAGTATTTT
.,few,TRBV5-4,TRBJ1-2,CASSLTTGETRGYTF,TGTGCCAGCAGCTTAACGACGGGGGAAACTCGTGGCTACACCTTC
TRBD2,.,TRBV2,TRBJ2-7,CASSDLAETYEQYF,TGTGCCAGCAGTGATCTAGCGGAAACCTACGAGCAGTACTTC
.,few,TRBV25-1,TRBJ2-3,CASSRAEASTDTQYF,TGTGCCAGCAGTAGGGCGGAAGCTAGCACAGATACGCAGTATTTT
TRBD2,.,TRBV7-9,TRBJ2-1,CASSLTAGVLEGQFF,TGTGCCAGCAGCTTAACCGCGGGGGTTCTGGAGGGGCAGTTCTTC
.,.,TRBV7-9,TRBJ1-3,CASSPGIGGLDTIYF,TGTGCCAGCAGCCCCGGAATTGGGGGACTAGACACCATATATTTT
TRBD1,.,TRBV24-1,TRBJ1-1,CATSDSGQGRTEAFF,TGTGCCACCAGTGATTCCGGACAGGGGAGAACTGAAGCTTTCTTT
.,few,TRBV9,TRBJ2-2,CASSVGTDRKTGELFF,TGTGCCAGCAGCGTTGGGACTGACCGAAAAACCGGGGAGCTGTTTTTT
.,few,TRBV6-2/TRBV6-3,TRBJ2-6,CASRKQGNSGANVLTF,TGTGCCAGCAGAAAACAGGGAAACTCTGGGGCCAACGTCCTGACTTTC
TRBD2,.,TRBV7-9,TRBJ2-5,CASNRGVETQYF,TGTGCCAGCAACCGGGGGGTGGAGACCCAGTACTTC
TRBD2,.,TRBV4-3,TRBJ2-5,CASSQASGGALETQYF,TGCGCCAGCAGCCAAGCTAGCGGGGGGGCCTTGGAGACCCAGTACTTC